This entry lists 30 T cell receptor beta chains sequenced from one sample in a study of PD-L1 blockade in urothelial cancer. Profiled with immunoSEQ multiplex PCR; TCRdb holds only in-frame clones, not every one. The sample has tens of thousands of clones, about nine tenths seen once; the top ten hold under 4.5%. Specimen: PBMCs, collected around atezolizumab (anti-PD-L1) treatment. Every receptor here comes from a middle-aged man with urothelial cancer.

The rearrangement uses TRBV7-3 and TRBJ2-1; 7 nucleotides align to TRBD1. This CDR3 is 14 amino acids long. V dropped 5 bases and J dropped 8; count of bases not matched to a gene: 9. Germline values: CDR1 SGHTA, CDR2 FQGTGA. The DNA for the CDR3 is TGTGCCAGCAGCGGGCGACAGGGTACCGATGAGCAGTTCTTC. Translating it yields CASSGRQGTDEQFF.

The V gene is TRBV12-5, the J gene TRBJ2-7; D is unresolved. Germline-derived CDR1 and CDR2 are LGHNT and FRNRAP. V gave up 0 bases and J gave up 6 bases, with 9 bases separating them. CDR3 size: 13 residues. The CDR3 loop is CASGLVPVVEQYF. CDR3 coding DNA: TGTGCTAGTGGTTTGGTACCGGTGGTCGAGCAGTACTTC.

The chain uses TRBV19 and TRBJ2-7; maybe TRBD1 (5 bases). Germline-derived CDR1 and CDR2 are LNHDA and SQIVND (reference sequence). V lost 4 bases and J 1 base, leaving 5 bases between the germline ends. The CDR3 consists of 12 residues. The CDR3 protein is CASSTGSYEQYF. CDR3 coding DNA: TGTGCCAGTAGTACAGGGTCCTACGAGCAGTACTTC.

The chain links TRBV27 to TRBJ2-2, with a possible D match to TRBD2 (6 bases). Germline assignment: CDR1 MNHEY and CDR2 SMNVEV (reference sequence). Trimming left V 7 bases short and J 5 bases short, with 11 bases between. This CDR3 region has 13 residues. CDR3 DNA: TGTGCCAGCAACAGGCGGGGAACCGGGGAGCTGTTTTTT. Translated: CASNRRGTGELFF.

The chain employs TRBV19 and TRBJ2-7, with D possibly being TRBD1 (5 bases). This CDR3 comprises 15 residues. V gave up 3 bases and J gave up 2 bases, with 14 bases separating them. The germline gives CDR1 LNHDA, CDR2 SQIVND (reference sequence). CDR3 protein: CASSIRIQGPYEQYF. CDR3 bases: TGTGCCAGTAGTATTCGCATTCAGGGCCCCTACGAGCAGTACTTC.

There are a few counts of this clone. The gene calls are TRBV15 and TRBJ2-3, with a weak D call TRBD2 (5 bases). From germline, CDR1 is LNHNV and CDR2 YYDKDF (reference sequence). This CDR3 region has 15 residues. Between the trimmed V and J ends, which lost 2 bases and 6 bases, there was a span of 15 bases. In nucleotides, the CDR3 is TGTGCCACCAGCAGACTAGCTCGGGCAATTGATACGCAGTATTTT. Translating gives CATSRLARAIDTQYF.

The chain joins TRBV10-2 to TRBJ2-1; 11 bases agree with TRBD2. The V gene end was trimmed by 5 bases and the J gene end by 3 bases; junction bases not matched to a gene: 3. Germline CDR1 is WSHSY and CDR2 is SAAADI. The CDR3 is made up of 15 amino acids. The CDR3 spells CASSPLAGVYNEQFF. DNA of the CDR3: TGCGCCAGCAGTCCACTAGCGGGAGTCTACAATGAGCAGTTCTTC.

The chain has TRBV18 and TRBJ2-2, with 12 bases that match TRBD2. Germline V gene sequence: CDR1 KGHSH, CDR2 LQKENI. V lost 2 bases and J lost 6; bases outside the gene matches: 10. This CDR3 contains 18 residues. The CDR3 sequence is CASSPGTGGLAGPGELFF. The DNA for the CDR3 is TGTGCCAGCTCACCAGGGACAGGCGGACTAGCGGGGCCCGGGGAGCTGTTTTTT.

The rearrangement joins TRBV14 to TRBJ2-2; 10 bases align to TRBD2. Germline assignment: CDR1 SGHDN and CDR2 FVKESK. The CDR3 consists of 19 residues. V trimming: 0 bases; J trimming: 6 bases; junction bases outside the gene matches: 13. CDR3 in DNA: TGTGCCAGCAGCCAAGATAGGGGGGGCCTAGCGGGAGTCCCCGGGGAGCTGTTTTTT. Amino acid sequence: CASSQDRGGLAGVPGELFF.

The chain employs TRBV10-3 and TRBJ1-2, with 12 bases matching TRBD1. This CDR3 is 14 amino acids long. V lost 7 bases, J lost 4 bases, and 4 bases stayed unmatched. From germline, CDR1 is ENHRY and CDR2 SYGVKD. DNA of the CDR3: TGTGCCATCACCGGGACAGGGGGCGGCTATGGCTACACCTTC. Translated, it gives CAITGTGGGYGYTF.

This CDR3 is CASSFGDRTYEQYF. In DNA form, the CDR3 reads TGTGCCAGCAGTTTTGGAGACAGAACCTACGAGCAGTACTTC. The V gene is TRBV27, the J gene TRBJ2-7; TRBD1 might be the D (5 bases). V was cut by 3 bases and J by 2 bases, with 11 bases left in between. Germline CDR1 reads MNHEY; CDR2 reads SMNVEV (reference sequence). The CDR3 runs 14 residues.

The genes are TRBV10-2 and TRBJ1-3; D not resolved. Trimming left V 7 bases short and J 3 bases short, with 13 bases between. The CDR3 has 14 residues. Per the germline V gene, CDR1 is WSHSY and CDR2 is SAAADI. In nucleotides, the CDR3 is TGCGCCAGCACTAGAGGACTAGATGGAAACACCATATATTTT. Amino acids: CASTRGLDGNTIYF.

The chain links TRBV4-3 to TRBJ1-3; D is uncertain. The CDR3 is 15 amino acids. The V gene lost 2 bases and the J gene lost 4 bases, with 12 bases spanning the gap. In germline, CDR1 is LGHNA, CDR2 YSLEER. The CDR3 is CASSQRSAGGNTIYF. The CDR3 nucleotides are TGCGCCAGCAGCCAAAGGTCAGCAGGCGGAAACACCATATATTTT.

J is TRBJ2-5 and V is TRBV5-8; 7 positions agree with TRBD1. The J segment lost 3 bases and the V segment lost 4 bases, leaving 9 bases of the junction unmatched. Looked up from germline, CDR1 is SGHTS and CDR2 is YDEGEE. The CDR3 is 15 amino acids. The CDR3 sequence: CASSPRGTAKETQYF. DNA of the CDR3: TGTGCCAGCAGCCCAAGAGGGACAGCAAAAGAGACCCAGTACTTC.

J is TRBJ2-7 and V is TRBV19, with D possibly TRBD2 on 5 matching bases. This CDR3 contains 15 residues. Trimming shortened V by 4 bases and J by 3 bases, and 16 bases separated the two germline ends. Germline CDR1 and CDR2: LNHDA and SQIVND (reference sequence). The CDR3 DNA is TGTGCCAGTAGTACGTGGGGAGTCGGTTACTACGAGCAGTACTTC. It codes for CASSTWGVGYYEQYF.

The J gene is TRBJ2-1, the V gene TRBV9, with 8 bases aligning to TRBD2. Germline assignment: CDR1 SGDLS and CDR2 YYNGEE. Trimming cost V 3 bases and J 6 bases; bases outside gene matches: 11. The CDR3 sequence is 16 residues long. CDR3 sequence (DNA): TGTGCCAGCAGCGGTAGCGGGAATATATTTGGCAATGAGCAGTTCTTC. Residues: CASSGSGNIFGNEQFF.

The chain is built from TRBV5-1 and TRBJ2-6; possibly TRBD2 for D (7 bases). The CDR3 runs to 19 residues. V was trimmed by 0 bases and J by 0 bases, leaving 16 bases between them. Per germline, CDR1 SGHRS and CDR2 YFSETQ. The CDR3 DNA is TGCGCCAGCAGCTTGGGGGCCCGGGGGGCAGCCTCTGGGGCCAACGTCCTGACTTTC. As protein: CASSLGARGAASGANVLTF.

The CDR3 DNA sequence: TGTGCCAGCAGCAACTCGGGACAGGGTCACAATGAGCAGTTCTTC. Protein product: CASSNSGQGHNEQFF. This rearrangement joins TRBV21-1 to TRBJ2-1; the tabulated D call, TRBD1, remains unverified against the DNA. TRBV21-1 is recorded as a pseudogene. This CDR3 has 15 amino acids.

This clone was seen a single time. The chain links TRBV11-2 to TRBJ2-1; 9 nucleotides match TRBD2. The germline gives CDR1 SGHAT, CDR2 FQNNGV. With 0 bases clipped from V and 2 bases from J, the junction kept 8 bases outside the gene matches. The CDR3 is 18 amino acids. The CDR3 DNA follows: TGTGCCAGCAGCTTAGAGGCGGGGGGGGCCCCCCCCTACAATGAGCAGTTCTTC. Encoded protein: CASSLEAGGAPPYNEQFF.

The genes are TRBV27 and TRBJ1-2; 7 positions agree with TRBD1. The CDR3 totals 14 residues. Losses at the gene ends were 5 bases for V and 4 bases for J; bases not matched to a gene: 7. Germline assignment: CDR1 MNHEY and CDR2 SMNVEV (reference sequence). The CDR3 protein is CASSLQGNPYGYTF. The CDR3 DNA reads TGTGCCAGCAGTCTACAGGGGAACCCCTATGGCTACACCTTC.

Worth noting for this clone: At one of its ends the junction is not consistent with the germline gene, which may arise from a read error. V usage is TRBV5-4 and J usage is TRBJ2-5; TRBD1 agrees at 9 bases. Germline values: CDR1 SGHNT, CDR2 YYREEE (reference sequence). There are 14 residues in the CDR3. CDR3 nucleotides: TGTGCCGGCAGTCGACAGGGGGAGCAAGAGACCCAGTACTTC. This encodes CAGSRQGEQETQYF.

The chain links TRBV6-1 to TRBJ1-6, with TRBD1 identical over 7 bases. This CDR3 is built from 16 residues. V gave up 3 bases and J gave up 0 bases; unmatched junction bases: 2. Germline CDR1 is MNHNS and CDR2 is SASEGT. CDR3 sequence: CASSDRGSSYNSPLHF. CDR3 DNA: TGTGCCAGCAGTGACAGGGGGAGCTCCTATAATTCACCCCTCCACTTT.

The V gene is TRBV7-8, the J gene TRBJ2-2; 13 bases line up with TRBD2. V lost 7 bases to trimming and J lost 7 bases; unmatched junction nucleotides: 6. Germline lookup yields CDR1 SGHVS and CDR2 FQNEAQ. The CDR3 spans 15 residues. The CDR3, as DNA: TGTGCCAGCACCCGGACTAGCGGGGGTGTCGGGGAGCTGTTTTTT. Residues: CASTRTSGGVGELFF.

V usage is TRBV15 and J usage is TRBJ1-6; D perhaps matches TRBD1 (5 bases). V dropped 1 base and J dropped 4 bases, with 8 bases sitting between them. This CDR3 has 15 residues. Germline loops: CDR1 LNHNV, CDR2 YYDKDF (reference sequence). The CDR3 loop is CATSRVDSYNSPLHF. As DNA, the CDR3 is TGTGCCACCAGCAGAGTTGACAGTTATAATTCACCCCTCCACTTT.

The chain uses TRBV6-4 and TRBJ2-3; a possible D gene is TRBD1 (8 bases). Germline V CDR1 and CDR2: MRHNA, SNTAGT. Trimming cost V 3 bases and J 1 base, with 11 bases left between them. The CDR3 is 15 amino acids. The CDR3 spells CASSETGGGTDTQYF. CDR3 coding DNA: TGTGCCAGCAGTGAAACAGGGGGGGGCACAGATACGCAGTATTTT.

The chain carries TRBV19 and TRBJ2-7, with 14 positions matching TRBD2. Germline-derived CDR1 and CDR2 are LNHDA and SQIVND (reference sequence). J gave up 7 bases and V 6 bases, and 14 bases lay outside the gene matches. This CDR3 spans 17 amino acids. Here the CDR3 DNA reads TGTGCCAGTAGCACGACTAGCGGGAGGGCCCCAAAATGGGAGCAGTACTTC. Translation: CASSTTSGRAPKWEQYF.

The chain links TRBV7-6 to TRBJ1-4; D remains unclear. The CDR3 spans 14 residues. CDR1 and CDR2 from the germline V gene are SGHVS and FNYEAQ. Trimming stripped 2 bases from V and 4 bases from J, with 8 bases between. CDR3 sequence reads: CASSLWPDNEKLFF. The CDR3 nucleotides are TGTGCCAGCAGCTTATGGCCTGATAATGAAAAACTGTTTTTT. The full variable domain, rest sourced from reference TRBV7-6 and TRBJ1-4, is GAGVSQSPRYKVTKRGQDVALRCDPISGHVSLYWYRQALGQGPEFLTYFNYEAQQDKSGLPNDRFSAERPEGSISTLTIQRTEQRDSAMYRCASSLWPDNEKLFFGSGTQLSVL.

CDR3 region: CASGTGAGYGYTF. The DNA for the CDR3 is TGTGCCAGCGGGACAGGGGCAGGCTATGGCTACACCTTC. The V call is TRBV6-6, the J call TRBJ1-2, with 10 bases aligning to TRBD1. This CDR3 contains 13 residues. CDR1 and CDR2 from the germline V gene are MNHNY and SVGAGI (reference sequence). The trim removed 8 bases at V and 4 bases at J, leaving 4 bases unmatched.

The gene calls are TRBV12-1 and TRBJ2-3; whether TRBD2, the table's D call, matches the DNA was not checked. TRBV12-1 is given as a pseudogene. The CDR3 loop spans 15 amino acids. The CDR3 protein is CASSFPVAGTDTQYF. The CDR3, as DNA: TGTGCCAGCAGCTTTCCGGTAGCGGGCACAGATACGCAGTATTTT.

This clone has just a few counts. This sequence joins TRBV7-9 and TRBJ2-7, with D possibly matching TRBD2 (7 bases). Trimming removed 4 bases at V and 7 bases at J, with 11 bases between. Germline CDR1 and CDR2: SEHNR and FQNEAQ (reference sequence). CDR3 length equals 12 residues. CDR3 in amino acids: CASSYEGGEQYF. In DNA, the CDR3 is TGTGCCAGCAGCTATGAGGGGGGGGAGCAGTACTTC.